The 13 T cell receptor beta chains reported below all come from one sample, sequenced in a study of T cell repertoires in cytomegalovirus infection. Their specific antigens are unknown. TCRdb called the reads again in MiXCR, with one record for every CDR3 protein. The sample includes roughly 860,000 distinct CDR3 sequences, over 25% seen only once; the top ten take approximately 13%. Sequences were derived from cultured CD8+ T cells from PBMCs, sampled from culture after CMV antigen stimulation. The receptors were sampled from a human donor in good health (CMV status not recorded). Some clones in this sample may be carry-over from other donors' samples.

The chain links TRBV5-1 to TRBJ2-6; 8 bases are shared with TRBD1. The CDR3 is 16 amino acids. CDR1 is SGHRS, CDR2 YFSETQ, per germline. J was trimmed by 6 bases and V by 4 bases; bases with no gene match: 9. The CDR3 loop is CASSRGQGLEANVLTF. The CDR3 DNA reads as TGCGCCAGCAGCCGTGGACAGGGTTTGGAGGCCAACGTCCTGACTTTC. The full variable domain, rest sourced from reference TRBV5-1 and TRBJ2-6, is KAGVTQTPRYLIKTRGQQVTLSCSPISGHRSVSWYQQTPGQGLQFLFEYFSETQRNKGNFPGRFSGRQFSNSRSEMNVSTLELGDSALYLCASSRGQGLEANVLTFGAGSRLTVL.

This clonotype was observed a few times. As DNA, the CDR3 is TGCGCCAGCAGCCAAGGACTCCTAACCCATCAGCCCCAGCATTTT. Translating gives CASSQGLLTHQPQHF. This chain joins TRBV4-1 and TRBJ1-5; D is undetermined. V was pared by 1 base and J by 5 bases, with 12 bases between. The germline V gene has CDR1 MGHRA and CDR2 YSYEKL. The CDR3 totals 15 residues.

Remarks on this clonotype: A single base separates this from a much larger clone, so it may be a read error. The rearrangement joins TRBV7-2 to TRBJ2-1; unclear D gene. V was clipped by 1 base and J by 1 base, with 8 bases between them. This CDR3 spans 15 amino acids. Germline values: CDR1 SGHTA, CDR2 FQGNSA. DNA for the CDR3: TGTACCAGCAGCTTAGTGACGGATTCCTACAATGAGCAGTTCTTC. Translation gives CTSSLVTDSYNEQFF.

This clonotype was seen a few times. The V gene is TRBV10-2, the J gene TRBJ1-5; D possibly corresponds to TRBD1 (5 bases). Per germline, CDR1 WSHSY and CDR2 SAAADI. The CDR3 covers 14 residues. V was cut by 2 bases and J by 3 bases, with 8 bases left in between. Written as DNA, the CDR3 is TGCGCCAGCAGTGAGCGGGGGAACAATCAGCCCCAGCATTTT. Protein sequence: CASSERGNNQPQHF.

The J gene is TRBJ2-7, the V gene TRBV27, with D tentatively TRBD1 (6 bases). CDR1 is MNHEY and CDR2 is SMNVEV in the germline V gene (reference sequence). The CDR3 loop spans 19 amino acids. Here the CDR3 reads CASSPSRNRVGYVVGEHYV. For the CDR3, the DNA is TGTGCCAGCAGTCCGTCTCGCAACAGGGTGGGGTATGTAGTCGGCGAGCATTACGTC.

This clonotype has more than one count but fewer than ten. The chain joins TRBV12-3 or TRBV12-4 to TRBJ2-6, with 8 bases fitting TRBD1. The CDR3 length is 18 residues. V was pared by 5 bases and J by 0 bases, with 9 bases of the junction left unmatched. The CDR3 DNA follows: TGTGCCAGCAGTATCCGGGACAGGTACTTCTCTGGGGCCAACGTCCTGACTTTC. Protein sequence: CASSIRDRYFSGANVLTF.

J is TRBJ1-4 and V is TRBV6-5; D gene unclear. Germline-derived CDR1 and CDR2 are MNHEY and SVGAGI. V lost 4 bases, J lost 0 bases, and 12 bases lay in between. The CDR3 has 16 residues. The chain's CDR3 is CASSFAAGATNEKLFF. Here the CDR3 DNA reads TGTGCCAGCAGTTTTGCCGCAGGAGCAACTAATGAAAAACTGTTTTTT.

This clonotype occurred a few times. The V and J genes are TRBV7-6 and TRBJ1-1; tentative D call: TRBD1 (5 bases). CDR3 length: 16 amino acids. The germline gives CDR1 SGHVS, CDR2 FNYEAQ. Between the trimmed V and J ends, which lost 2 bases and 0 bases, there was a span of 13 bases. The CDR3 here is CASSLSAGGVNTEAFF. The CDR3 DNA is TGTGCCAGCAGCTTAAGTGCGGGGGGAGTGAACACTGAAGCTTTCTTT.

V and J are TRBV6-2 or TRBV6-3 and TRBJ2-5, with D possibly matching TRBD2 (7 bases). Germline CDR1 is MNHEY and CDR2 is SVGEGT. This CDR3 has 15 amino acids. Trimming pared 2 bases from V and 4 bases from J, leaving 14 bases between. In DNA, the CDR3 is TGTGCCAGCAGTTACCCGCGGCGGGGGCTAGAGACCCAGTACTTC. Protein: CASSYPRRGLETQYF.

This rearrangement joins TRBV10-3 to TRBJ2-7; D gene ambiguous. The CDR3 is 13 amino acids. Trimming pared 0 bases from V and 2 bases from J, leaving 5 bases between. In germline, CDR1 is ENHRY, CDR2 SYGVKD. CDR3 DNA: TGTGCCATCAGTGAGTCAGTTACCTACGAGCAGTACTTC. Protein sequence: CAISESVTYEQYF.

This clonotype was seen a handful of times. The CDR3 spells CSVPPGGTEAFF. CDR3 in DNA: TGCAGCGTTCCCCCCGGAGGGACTGAAGCTTTCTTT. The chain carries TRBV29-1 and TRBJ1-1; the D is unclear. Germline-derived CDR1 and CDR2 are SQVTM and ANQGSEA. This CDR3 is 12 amino acids long. Deletions cut 5 bases from V and 5 bases from J, with 12 bases between. The whole variable domain, filled in from reference TRBV29-1 and TRBJ1-1, reads SAVISQKPSRDICQRGTSLTIQCQVDSQVTMMFWYRQQPGQSLTLIATANQGSEATYESGFVIDKFPISRPNLTFSTLTVSNMSPEDSSIYLCSVPPGGTEAFFGQGTRLTVV.

The chain employs TRBV27 and TRBJ1-5, with D hard to call. Per germline, CDR1 MNHEY and CDR2 SMNVEV (reference sequence). The germline V and J ends were trimmed by 8 bases and 11 bases, with 19 bases remaining between them. The CDR3 length is 13 residues. In DNA form, the CDR3 reads TGTGCCAGCGGTAAGCTACCTTTCGACACCCAGCATTTT. Translated, it gives CASGKLPFDTQHF.

J is TRBJ2-6 and V is TRBV4-3, with TRBD1 as a possible D gene (5 bases). The CDR3 is made up of 15 amino acids. V gave up 4 bases and J gave up 1 base, with 8 bases separating them. Germline V gives CDR1 LGHNA, CDR2 YSLEER. This chain's CDR3 is CASSPRDSGANVLTF. CDR3 bases: TGCGCCAGCAGCCCCAGGGATTCTGGGGCCAACGTCCTGACTTTC.